Below are 4 T cell receptor beta chains sequenced from a single sample in a study of early T cells in non-severe SARS-CoV-2 infection. MiXCR, applied by TCRdb to the 5' RACE reads, yields one record per CDR3 protein. This sample has approximately 50,000 distinct CDR3 sequences, with roughly 8.2% found just once. Sequences were obtained from whole blood. These receptors came from an adult who was a healthcare worker with PCR-confirmed SARS-CoV-2 infection or an uninfected control (not recorded which).

This clonotype was picked up a small number of times. In DNA, the CDR3 is TGTGCCAGTAGTCGGACAGGCCAAACCGAGACCCAGTACTTC. It codes for CASSRTGQTETQYF. J is TRBJ2-5 and V is TRBV19, with 7 nucleotides matching TRBD1. The trim removed 5 bases at V and 5 bases at J, leaving 8 bases unmatched. The length of the CDR3 is 14 residues. Germline V gene data show CDR1 as LNHDA and CDR2 as SQIVND (reference sequence).

This clonotype was detected ten times or more. The chain has TRBV15 and TRBJ1-1, with unresolved D. There are 14 residues in the CDR3. From germline, CDR1 is LNHNV and CDR2 YYDKDF (reference sequence). The V end lost 0 bases, the J end lost 4 bases, and 9 bases lay between the germline ends. This CDR3 reads CATSRDVLFTEAFF. The CDR3 region has the DNA TGTGCCACCAGCAGAGATGTTCTGTTCACTGAAGCTTTCTTT.

This clonotype has just a few counts. This rearrangement joins TRBV10-2 to TRBJ1-1; D is possibly TRBD1 (5 bases). V was shortened by 3 bases and J by 4 bases, with 9 bases between the two germline ends. Germline lookup yields CDR1 WSHSY and CDR2 SAAADI. This CDR3 is built from 13 residues. The CDR3 region is CASSDRAVTEAFF. The CDR3 region has the DNA TGCGCCAGCAGTGACAGGGCGGTCACTGAAGCTTTCTTT.

The chain joins TRBV14 to TRBJ2-1; the D call may be TRBD1 or TRBD2 (5 bases each). V was clipped by 4 bases and J by 3 bases, with 10 bases between them. The CDR3 length is 14 residues. Germline V gives CDR1 SGHDN, CDR2 FVKESK. The CDR3 DNA reads TGTGCCAGCAGCCGGGACCCCCTCTACAATGAGCAGTTCTTC. It encodes CASSRDPLYNEQFF.